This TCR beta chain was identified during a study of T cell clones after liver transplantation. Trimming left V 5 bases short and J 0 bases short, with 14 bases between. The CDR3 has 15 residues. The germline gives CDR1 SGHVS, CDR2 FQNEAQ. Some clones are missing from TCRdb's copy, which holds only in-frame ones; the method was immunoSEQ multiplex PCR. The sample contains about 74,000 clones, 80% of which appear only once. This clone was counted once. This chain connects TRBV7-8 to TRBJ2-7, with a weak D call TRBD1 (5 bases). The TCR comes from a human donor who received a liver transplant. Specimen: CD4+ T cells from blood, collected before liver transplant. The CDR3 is CASSQGASFSYEQYF. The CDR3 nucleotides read TGTGCCAGCAGCCAAGGGGCCTCCTTCTCCTACGAGCAGTACTTC.